Presented here are 20 T cell receptor beta chains from one specimen sequenced in a study of blood T cells in healthy people across ages. A J-beta primer mix and a sample-barcoded 5' primer were used in a second PCR of roughly 6 to 11 cycles. TCRdb redid the calling of the 5' RACE reads with MiXCR, one entry per CDR3 protein. The repertoire has 1.2 million to 1.5 million distinct CDR3 sequences, around 39% of them found once; the top ten carry 7.9%. Sequences were obtained from blood. The receptors were sampled from a woman aged 18-29 years in good health.

This sequence joins TRBV12-5 and TRBJ2-1; the D gene is possibly TRBD1 (5 bases). In germline, CDR1 is LGHNT, CDR2 FRNRAP. This CDR3 comprises 12 residues. Trimming pared 6 bases from V and 7 bases from J, leaving 10 bases between. CDR3 amino acids: CASGPDRNEQFF. CDR3 in DNA: TGTGCTAGTGGACCTGACAGAAATGAGCAGTTCTTC.

The genes are TRBV6-1 and TRBJ2-2, with D hard to call. CDR1 is MNHNS and CDR2 is SASEGT in the germline V gene. There are 17 residues in the CDR3. The V end was cut by 4 bases, the J end by 4 bases, with 19 bases between. The CDR3 DNA sequence: TGTGCCAGCAGTGTAGGGCTATCCGGCGGACCCACCGGGGAGCTGTTTTTT. Translated, it gives CASSVGLSGGPTGELFF.

The chain uses TRBV4-2 and TRBJ2-7, with D perhaps TRBD2 (6 bases). Trimming removed 2 bases at V and 2 bases at J, with 13 bases between. Germline V gene sequence: CDR1 LGHNA, CDR2 YNFKEQ. The CDR3 runs 15 residues. In nucleotides, the CDR3 is TGTGCCAGCAGCCAATCCGGGACTGCCGCCTACGAGCAGTACTTC. Amino acids: CASSQSGTAAYEQYF.

The V and J genes are TRBV10-3 and TRBJ1-1; TRBD1 might be the D (5 bases). V was cut by 3 bases and J by 4 bases, with 15 bases left in between. The germline V gene has CDR1 ENHRY and CDR2 SYGVKD. This CDR3 contains 15 residues. CDR3 in amino acids: CAISDDGGGGTEAFF. CDR3 bases: TGTGCCATCAGTGACGATGGCGGGGGTGGCACTGAAGCTTTCTTT.

The chain combines TRBV5-5 with TRBJ1-6; TRBD1 is a possible D gene (6 bases). Trimming left V 4 bases short and J 8 bases short, with 13 bases between. This CDR3 has 14 residues. Germline V gene lookup returns CDR1 SGHKS and CDR2 YYEKEE (reference sequence). The CDR3 DNA sequence: TGTGCCAGCAGCAAGGACAGCTCAGATTCACCCCTCCACTTT. Amino acid sequence: CASSKDSSDSPLHF.

This clonotype was picked up a small number of times. The CDR3 DNA reads as TGTGCCAGCAGACGTCCCGGGACAGGGGTATCCTACGAGCAGTACTTC. Protein: CASRRPGTGVSYEQYF. The rearrangement joins TRBV5-5 to TRBJ2-7; 10 bases agree with TRBD1. The CDR3 is 16 residues long. V trimming: 5 bases; J trimming: 1 base; junction bases outside the gene matches: 9. The germline CDR1 and CDR2 sequences are SGHKS and YYEKEE (reference sequence). The full variable domain, its missing parts supplied by reference TRBV5-5 and TRBJ2-7, is DAGVTQSPTHLIKTRGQQVTLRCSPISGHKSVSWYQQVLGQGPQFIFQYYEKEERGRGNFPDRFSARQFPNYSSELNVNALLLGDSALYLCASRRPGTGVSYEQYFGPGTRLTVT.

The chain employs TRBV20-1 and TRBJ2-3, with a possible D match to TRBD2 (5 bases). Germline CDR1 DFQATT, CDR2 SNEGSKA (reference sequence). Trimming stripped 4 bases from V and 3 bases from J, with 8 bases between. The CDR3 runs 12 residues. Written as DNA, the CDR3 is TGCAGTGCTACACTAGTAACAGATACGCAGTATTTT. Its protein is CSATLVTDTQYF.

The chain combines TRBV21-1 with TRBJ1-1; the table calls TRBD1, which could not be checked here. TRBV21-1 is deemed a pseudogene. CDR3 length equals 13 residues. The CDR3 coding sequence is TGTGCCAGCAGCCATACAGGGGGCACTGAAGGTTTCTTT. Protein product: CASSHTGGTEGFF.

This clonotype was seen at least ten times. The V call is TRBV4-2, the J call TRBJ2-3; D possibly matches TRBD1 or TRBD2 (5 bases each). Trimming left V 0 bases short and J 7 bases short, with 11 bases between. The CDR3 sequence is 14 residues long. CDR1 LGHNA and CDR2 YNFKEQ come from the germline V gene. The CDR3 spells CASSQDQGEYTQYF. The CDR3 coding sequence is TGTGCCAGCAGCCAAGATCAGGGAGAATATACGCAGTATTTT.

This chain joins TRBV6-2 or TRBV6-3 and TRBJ1-1; D unclear. CDR3 length: 11 amino acids. Germline assignment: CDR1 MNHEY and CDR2 SVGEGT. Trimming removed 6 bases at V and 8 bases at J, with 10 bases between. The CDR3, as DNA: TGTGCCAGCAGGGGGAATGGGGAAGCTTTCTTT. This sequence encodes CASRGNGEAFF.

This clonotype was picked up one time. The rearrangement links TRBV20-1 to TRBJ1-3, with a possible D match to TRBD1 (5 bases). Germline V gives CDR1 DFQATT, CDR2 SNEGSKA (reference sequence). The V end was cut by 1 base, the J end by 0 bases, with 16 bases between. CDR3 length: 17 amino acids. Here the CDR3 reads CSARGRPAGSSGNTIYF. Here the CDR3 DNA reads TGCAGTGCTAGAGGACGTCCTGCAGGGAGCTCTGGAAACACCATATATTTT.

In its sample, this clonotype was seen once. An end of the junction does not agree with germline; a read error may underlie this. The J gene is TRBJ2-1, the V gene TRBV12-5, with TRBD2 matching over 11 bases. Per the germline V gene, CDR1 is LGHNT and CDR2 is FRNRAP. This CDR3 has 19 amino acids. CDR3 amino acids: CSSGSAGTSGGIRYNEQFF. As DNA, the CDR3 is TGTTCTAGTGGTTCCGCCGGGACTAGCGGAGGAATACGCTACAATGAGCAGTTCTTC.

The V and J genes are TRBV10-3 and TRBJ1-1; TRBD1 might be the D (6 bases). Germline-derived CDR1 and CDR2 are ENHRY and SYGVKD. This CDR3 spans 14 amino acids. Trimming took 7 bases from V and 4 from J, leaving 16 bases between them. This CDR3 is CAIIAHGGGTEAFF. The DNA of the CDR3 is TGTGCCATCATAGCGCATGGAGGGGGCACTGAAGCTTTCTTT.

This chain connects TRBV21-1 to TRBJ1-2; TRBD1 is the table's D call and was not checked against the DNA. TRBV21-1 has pseudogene status. The CDR3 totals 13 residues. The CDR3 here is CVSPFQGGGGYTF. CDR3 DNA sequence: TGTGTCAGCCCCTTTCAGGGCGGGGGTGGCTACACCTTC.

J is TRBJ2-5 and V is TRBV28, with D perhaps TRBD2 (5 bases). This CDR3 comprises 13 residues. Germline V lookup: CDR1 MDHEN, CDR2 SYDVKM. Trimming took off 6 bases at V and 9 bases at J, with 17 bases between the two ends. The CDR3 here is CASSLTRSGAQYF. The CDR3 bases are TGTGCCAGCAGCCTAACTAGGAGTGGGGCCCAGTACTTC.

The rearrangement uses TRBV27 and TRBJ2-6; tentative D call: TRBD1 (5 bases). The CDR3 totals 17 residues. Germline CDR1 is MNHEY and CDR2 is SMNVEV (reference sequence). Trimming took 6 bases from V and 4 from J, leaving 19 bases between them. CDR3: CASSPSRQFSGANVLTF. DNA for the CDR3: TGTGCCAGCAGCCCCTCCCGACAGTTCTCCGGGGCCAACGTCCTGACTTTC.

This clonotype came up a few times. This chain connects TRBV5-4 to TRBJ1-2; D gene uncertain. V lost 0 bases, J lost 4 bases, and 10 bases lay in between. The CDR3 length is 14 residues. From germline, CDR1 is SGHNT and CDR2 YYREEE (reference sequence). The CDR3 loop is CASSLEGLVYGYTF. The CDR3, as DNA: TGTGCCAGCAGCTTGGAGGGATTGGTCTATGGCTACACCTTC.

The gene calls are TRBV12-3 or TRBV12-4 and TRBJ2-1; no clear D. Between the trimmed V and J ends, which lost 1 base and 15 bases, there was a span of 10 bases. The CDR3 runs 11 residues. CDR3 in amino acids: CASSLGGSRFF. The CDR3 DNA reads TGTGCCAGCAGTTTAGGTGGTTCTCGGTTCTTC.

The table lists this clonotype with a few counts. This chain connects TRBV6-6 to TRBJ2-7; D is unclear. The CDR3 totals 12 residues. V lost 6 bases and J 11 bases, leaving 17 bases between the germline ends. Germline CDR1 MNHNY, CDR2 SVGAGI (reference sequence). The CDR3 nucleotides read TGTGCCAGCAGGGACGGGCCCACGAGAGAGTACTTC. It encodes CASRDGPTREYF.

The V call is TRBV4-1, the J call TRBJ1-1; D ambiguous. In germline, CDR1 is MGHRA, CDR2 YSYEKL. Deletions cut 1 base from V and 12 bases from J, with 12 bases between. The CDR3 sequence is 12 residues long. CDR3 loop: CASSQGYSRTFF. CDR3 sequence (DNA): TGCGCCAGCAGCCAAGGCTACAGTCGGACTTTCTTT.